This entry features one TCR beta chain sequence. This specimen comes from a study of shared clonotypes between healthy human individuals. The overall study: Every donor yielded three CD4 naive, three CD4 memory, two CD8 naive and one CD8 memory plate.

Germline CDR1 SEHNR, CDR2 FQNEAQ (reference sequence). This CDR3 has 14 residues. Trimming shortened V by 5 bases and J by 7 bases, and 14 bases separated the two germline ends. The protocol was immunoSEQ multiplex PCR, while the TCRdb copy is restricted to in-frame clones and leaves out a portion. The data contain hundreds of thousands of clones, 97% of them singletons. Sequences were obtained from naive CD4+ T cells sorted from blood. Sample subset: CD45RA+ positively selected. The genes are TRBV7-9 and TRBJ1-4; D is possibly TRBD1 (6 bases). The TCR sequence derives from a woman between 25 and 40 years old in good health. CDR3 in amino acids: CASSPGQFFEKLFF. Written as DNA, the CDR3 is TGTGCCAGCAGCCCAGGACAGTTTTTTGAAAAACTGTTTTTT.